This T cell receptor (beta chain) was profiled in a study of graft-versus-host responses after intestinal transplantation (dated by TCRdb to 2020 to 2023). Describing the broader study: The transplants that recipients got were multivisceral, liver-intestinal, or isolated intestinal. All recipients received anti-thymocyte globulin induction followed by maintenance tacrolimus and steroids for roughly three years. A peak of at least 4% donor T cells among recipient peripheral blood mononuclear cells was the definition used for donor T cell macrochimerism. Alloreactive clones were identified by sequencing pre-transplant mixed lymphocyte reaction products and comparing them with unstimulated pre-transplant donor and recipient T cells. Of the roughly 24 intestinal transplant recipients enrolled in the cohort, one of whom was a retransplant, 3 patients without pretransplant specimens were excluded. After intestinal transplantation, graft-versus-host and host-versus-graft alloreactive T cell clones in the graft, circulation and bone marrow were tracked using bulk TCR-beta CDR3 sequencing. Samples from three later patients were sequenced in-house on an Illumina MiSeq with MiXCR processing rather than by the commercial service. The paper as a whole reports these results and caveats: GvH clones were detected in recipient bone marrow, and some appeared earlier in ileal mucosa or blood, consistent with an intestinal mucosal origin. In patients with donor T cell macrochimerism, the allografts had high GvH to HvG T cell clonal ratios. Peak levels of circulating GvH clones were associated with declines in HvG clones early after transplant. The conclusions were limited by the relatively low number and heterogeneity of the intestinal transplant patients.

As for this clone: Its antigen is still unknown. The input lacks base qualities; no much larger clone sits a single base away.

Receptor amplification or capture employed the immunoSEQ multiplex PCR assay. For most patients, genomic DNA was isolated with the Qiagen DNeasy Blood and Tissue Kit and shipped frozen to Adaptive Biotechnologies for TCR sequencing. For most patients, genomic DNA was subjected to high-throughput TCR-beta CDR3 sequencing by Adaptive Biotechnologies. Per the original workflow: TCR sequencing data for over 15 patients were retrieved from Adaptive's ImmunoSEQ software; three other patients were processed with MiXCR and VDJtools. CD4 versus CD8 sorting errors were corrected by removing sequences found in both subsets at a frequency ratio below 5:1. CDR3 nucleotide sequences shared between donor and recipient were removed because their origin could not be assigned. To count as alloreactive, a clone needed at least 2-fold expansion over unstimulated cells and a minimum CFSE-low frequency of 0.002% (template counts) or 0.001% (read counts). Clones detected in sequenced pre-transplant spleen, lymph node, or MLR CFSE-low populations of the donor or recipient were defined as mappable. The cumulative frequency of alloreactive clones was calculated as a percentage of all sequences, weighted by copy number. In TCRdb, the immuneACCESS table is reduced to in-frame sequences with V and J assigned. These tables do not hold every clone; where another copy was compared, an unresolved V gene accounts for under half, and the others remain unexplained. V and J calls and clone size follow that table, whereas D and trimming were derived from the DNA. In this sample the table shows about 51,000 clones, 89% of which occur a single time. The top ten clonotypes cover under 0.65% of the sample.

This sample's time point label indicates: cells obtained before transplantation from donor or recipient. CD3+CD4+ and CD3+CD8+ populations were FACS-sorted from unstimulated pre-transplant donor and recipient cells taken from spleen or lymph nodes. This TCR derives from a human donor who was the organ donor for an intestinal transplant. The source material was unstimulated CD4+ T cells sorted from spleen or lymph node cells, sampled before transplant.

The nucleotide sequence reads TGTGCCAGCAGCTTGAACAGGAACTATGGCTACACCTTC. Its translation reads: CASSLNRNYGYTF. The V and J segments used are TRBV5-6 and TRBJ1-2; perhaps TRBD1 is the D gene, with 5 bases matching. V was cut back by 1 base and J by 2 bases, leaving a gap of 6 bases between them. From the germline V gene, CDR1 is SGHDT and CDR2 is YYEEEE. The cysteine opens and the phenylalanine closes a CDR3 of 13 amino acids. Solely the CDR3 DNA is kept, with 39 bases framed from the first base.